These 3 T cell receptor beta chains originate from one sample sequenced in a study of T cell changes during pregnancy in multiple sclerosis. TCRdb keeps only in-frame clones here, not all; method: immunoSEQ multiplex PCR. The sample has approximately 46,000 clones; more than 85% are singletons. Sequencing used CD8+ T cells from peripheral blood mononuclear cells, obtained after pregnancy. These receptors originate from a female donor with multiple sclerosis, enrolled in a pregnancy study.

This chain connects TRBV15 to TRBJ2-2, with D possibly being TRBD1 (5 bases). Trimming took off 2 bases at V and 6 bases at J, with 7 bases between the two ends. Germline assignment: CDR1 LNHNV and CDR2 YYDKDF (reference sequence). CDR3 length: 13 residues. CDR3 in amino acids: CATSRQGPGELFF. DNA of the CDR3: TGTGCCACCAGCAGACAGGGTCCCGGGGAGCTGTTTTTT. Using reference TRBV15 and TRBJ2-2 for the parts outside the CDR3, the full variable domain is DAMVIQNPRYQVTQFGKPVTLSCSQTLNHNVMYWYQQKSSQAPKLLFHYYDKDFNNEADTPDNFQSRRPNTSFCFLDIRSPGLGDTAMYLCATSRQGPGELFFGEGSRLTVL.

In the case of this clone: The sample holds other DNA sequences that translate to the same CDR3. The chain links TRBV9 to TRBJ2-5, with 12 bases lining up with TRBD1. The ends lost 3 bases at V and 4 bases at J; junction bases unmatched: 4. The CDR3 loop spans 15 amino acids. In germline, CDR1 is SGDLS, CDR2 YYNGEE. The CDR3 DNA follows: TGTGCCAGCAGCGGGGGACAGGGGGCCGGAGAGACCCAGTACTTC. It yields the protein CASSGGQGAGETQYF.

J is TRBJ2-1 and V is TRBV5-8; no reliable D call. Trimming left V 2 bases short and J 0 bases short, with 15 bases between. Germline lookup yields CDR1 SGHTS and CDR2 YDEGEE. This CDR3 has 17 amino acids. The CDR3 DNA reads TGTGCCAGCAGCTTACTGACTGGATACCTCTCCTACAATGAGCAGTTCTTC. Protein sequence: CASSLLTGYLSYNEQFF. Supplemented by reference TRBV5-8 and TRBJ2-1, the full variable domain reads EAGVTQSPTHLIKTRGQQATLRCSPISGHTSVYWYQQALGLGLQFLLWYDEGEERNRGNFPPRFSGRQFPNYSSELNVNALELEDSALYLCASSLLTGYLSYNEQFFGPGTRLTVL.